These 21 T cell receptor beta chains share one sample of origin, sequenced in a study of blood T cell repertoires in COVID-19. Sequencing used immunoSEQ multiplex PCR; TCRdb keeps in-frame clones, though not all of them. The sample carries fewer than 250,000 clones, around 86% recorded once. Specimen: PBMCs or T cells enriched from blood (not recorded which). The receptors here all came from a man aged 25-45 years in a cohort exposed to, infected with or recovered from COVID-19 (not recorded which).

The chain couples TRBV5-4 to TRBJ2-7; 9 bases are shared with TRBD2. CDR1 SGHNT and CDR2 YYREEE come from the germline V gene (reference sequence). Trimming cost V 2 bases and J 4 bases; bases outside gene matches: 4. The CDR3 is 14 amino acids. In DNA form, the CDR3 reads TGTGCCAGCAGCTTAAGCGGGAGGTCTTACGAGCAGTACTTC. It yields the protein CASSLSGRSYEQYF.

The chain recombines TRBV7-9 with TRBJ2-5, with a weak D call TRBD1 (6 bases). V lost 7 bases, J lost 2 bases, and 20 bases lay in between. Germline V gene sequence: CDR1 SEHNR, CDR2 FQNEAQ (reference sequence). The CDR3 sequence is 16 residues long. As DNA, the CDR3 is TGTGCCAGCACCGATAACGGCGGACAGAATCAAGAGACCCAGTACTTC. This encodes CASTDNGGQNQETQYF.

This clone was observed a handful of times. The chain employs TRBV28 and TRBJ2-3; TRBD2 matches at 9 bases. CDR3 size: 16 residues. Unmatched junction bases numbered 2, after V lost 0 bases and J lost 1 base. Looked up from germline, CDR1 is MDHEN and CDR2 is SYDVKM. As DNA, the CDR3 is TGTGCCAGCAGTTTATGGCAGCGGGAGGGCACAGATACGCAGTATTTT. Protein: CASSLWQREGTDTQYF.

This sequence joins TRBV9 and TRBJ2-5, with 9 nucleotides matching TRBD2. Unmatched junction bases numbered 7, after V lost 2 bases and J lost 5 bases. Germline V lookup: CDR1 SGDLS, CDR2 YYNGEE. This CDR3 contains 15 residues. The CDR3, as DNA: TGTGCCAGCAGCGTCGGCGGGAGGGGCTTGGAGACCCAGTACTTC. Encoded protein: CASSVGGRGLETQYF.

This clone was counted a single time. The V and J genes are TRBV13 and TRBJ2-2; D gene uncertain. V lost 5 bases and J lost 5, with 6 bases in between. This CDR3 contains 12 residues. CDR1 is PRHDT and CDR2 is FYEKMQ in the germline V gene (reference sequence). Here the CDR3 reads CASSKETGELFF. As DNA, the CDR3 is TGTGCCAGCAGCAAGGAGACCGGGGAGCTGTTTTTT. The whole variable domain, remainder taken from reference TRBV13 and TRBJ2-2, is AAGVIQSPRHLIKEKRETATLKCYPIPRHDTVYWYQQGPGQDPQFLISFYEKMQSDKGSIPDRFSAQQFSDYHSELNMSSLELGDSALYFCASSKETGELFFGEGSRLTVL.

V is TRBV4-1 and J is TRBJ2-1; TRBD2 agrees at 9 bases. From germline, CDR1 is MGHRA and CDR2 YSYEKL. CDR3 length: 21 amino acids. After removal of 1 base from V and 0 bases from J, the junction contained 16 bases not matched to a gene. The CDR3 loop reads CASSQGSWGGRDKFSYNEQFF. The CDR3 coding sequence is TGCGCCAGCAGCCAAGGGTCATGGGGCGGGAGGGATAAGTTCTCCTACAATGAGCAGTTCTTC.

V gene TRBV28 combines with J gene TRBJ1-1; tentative D call: TRBD1 (6 bases). Trimming pared 0 bases from V and 1 base from J, leaving 18 bases between. The CDR3 runs to 18 residues. Germline V gene lookup returns CDR1 MDHEN and CDR2 SYDVKM. The chain's CDR3 is CASSLWGGRINRNTEAFF. CDR3 nucleotide sequence: TGTGCCAGCAGTTTATGGGGGGGGCGCATTAACCGGAACACTGAAGCTTTCTTT. Supplemented by reference TRBV28 and TRBJ1-1, the full variable domain reads DVKVTQSSRYLVKRTGEKVFLECVQDMDHENMFWYRQDPGLGLRLIYFSYDVKMKEKGDIPEGYSVSREKKERFSLILESASTNQTSMYLCASSLWGGRINRNTEAFFGQGTRLTVV.

This clone appeared a single time. V is TRBV28 and J is TRBJ2-1; weak D call: TRBD1 (7 bases). The length of the CDR3 is 16 residues. Germline V gene sequence: CDR1 MDHEN, CDR2 SYDVKM. With 4 bases removed from V and 8 bases from J, the gap between germline ends came to 21 bases. The CDR3 region is CASSSPRGAGTYEQFF. CDR3 coding DNA: TGTGCCAGCAGTTCCCCCAGGGGGGCGGGTACCTATGAGCAGTTCTTC.

The chain has TRBV6-5 and TRBJ2-7; TRBD1 agrees at 8 bases. The junction had 7 bases not matched to a gene; V was cut back by 6 bases and J by 3 bases. The CDR3 totals 14 residues. Per germline, CDR1 MNHEY and CDR2 SVGAGI. CDR3 nucleotides: TGTGCCAGCAGACGACAGGGGTCTGGCTACGAGCAGTACTTC. Translation gives CASRRQGSGYEQYF.

The V call is TRBV7-9, the J call TRBJ2-1; TRBD2 matches 7 bases. The CDR3 is 17 residues long. With 2 bases clipped from V and 1 base from J, the junction kept 8 bases outside the gene matches. The germline CDR1 and CDR2 sequences are SEHNR and FQNEAQ (reference sequence). CDR3 loop: CASSLSSAGESYNEQFF. DNA of the CDR3: TGTGCCAGCAGCTTAAGTTCGGCGGGGGAGTCCTACAATGAGCAGTTCTTC. Full variable domain (outside the CDR3, taken from reference TRBV7-9 and TRBJ2-1): DTGVSQNPRHKITKRGQNVTFRCDPISEHNRLYWYRQTLGQGPEFLTYFQNEAQLEKSRLLSDRFSAERPKGSFSTLEIQRTEQGDSAMYLCASSLSSAGESYNEQFFGPGTRLTVL.

The chain carries TRBV7-2 and TRBJ2-3, with a tentative D call TRBD1 (5 bases). The CDR3 length is 12 residues. Germline V gene data show CDR1 as SGHTA and CDR2 as FQGNSA. Trimming removed 2 bases from V and 9 bases from J, with 9 bases in between. CDR3 amino acids: CASSLQGDTQYF. The CDR3 nucleotides read TGTGCCAGCAGCTTACAGGGCGACACGCAGTATTTT.

This rearrangement joins TRBV7-6 to TRBJ2-1; TRBD2 matches at 7 bases. CDR3 size: 13 residues. The germline CDR1 and CDR2 sequences are SGHVS and FNYEAQ. The V and J ends lost 3 bases and 8 bases, in that order; junction bases with no gene match: 4. CDR3 loop: CASSLGTTYEQFF. The CDR3 bases are TGTGCCAGCAGCTTGGGGACTACATATGAGCAGTTCTTC.

In DNA, the CDR3 is TGTGCCAGCAGCGTATCTAGCAGGTCCGGGGAGCTGTTTTTT. As protein: CASSVSSRSGELFF. The chain is built from TRBV9 and TRBJ2-2, with D tentatively TRBD2 (5 bases). CDR1 SGDLS and CDR2 YYNGEE come from the germline V gene. The CDR3 covers 14 residues. Trimming pared 1 base from V and 6 bases from J, leaving 10 bases between.

The chain links TRBV9 to TRBJ1-1, with TRBD1 matching 9 bases. Germline trimming cut 3 bases from V and 4 bases from J; bases unmatched to any gene: 16. CDR3 length: 18 amino acids. In germline, CDR1 is SGDLS, CDR2 YYNGEE. CDR3 region: CASSAETGGSSPGTEAFF. The CDR3 DNA is TGTGCCAGCAGCGCGGAAACAGGGGGCTCTTCACCGGGCACTGAAGCTTTCTTT.

This sequence joins TRBV4-1 and TRBJ1-4; D ambiguous. In germline, CDR1 is MGHRA, CDR2 YSYEKL. This CDR3 has 15 residues. V was trimmed by 1 base and J by 3 bases, leaving 9 bases between them. The CDR3 DNA sequence: TGCGCCAGCAGCCAAGTTTTGACTGCTAATGAAAAACTGTTTTTT. It translates to CASSQVLTANEKLFF.

The chain couples TRBV7-3 to TRBJ2-5; no reliable D call. Trimming stripped 9 bases from V and 0 bases from J, with 14 bases between. The CDR3 sequence is 14 residues long. Germline V CDR1 and CDR2: SGHTA, FQGTGA. This chain's CDR3 is CASSLSPDQETQYF. CDR3 nucleotides: TGTGCCAGTTCCCTCAGTCCAGACCAAGAGACCCAGTACTTC.

The V gene is TRBV9, the J gene TRBJ2-1; the D gene is possibly TRBD1 (6 bases). Germline CDR1 SGDLS, CDR2 YYNGEE. Trimming pared 3 bases from V and 10 bases from J, leaving 14 bases between. The CDR3 runs 13 residues. The CDR3 region is CASSAQRQAEQFF. The CDR3 DNA follows: TGTGCCAGCAGCGCTCAAAGACAGGCAGAGCAGTTCTTC.

V gene TRBV19 combines with J gene TRBJ1-1; D possibly corresponds to TRBD1 (5 bases). From germline, CDR1 is LNHDA and CDR2 SQIVND (reference sequence). V was cut by 5 bases and J by 4 bases, with 17 bases left in between. The CDR3 is 15 amino acids. The CDR3 reads CASSVQGPGGTEAFF. The CDR3 DNA sequence: TGTGCCAGTAGTGTCCAGGGTCCCGGGGGCACTGAAGCTTTCTTT.

This clone came up once. The V and J genes are TRBV9 and TRBJ2-7; D perhaps matches TRBD2 (5 bases). This CDR3 spans 14 amino acids. Trimming took off 0 bases at V and 5 bases at J, with 12 bases between the two ends. Germline V CDR1 and CDR2: SGDLS, YYNGEE. The CDR3 region is CASSVGLSADEQYF. As DNA, the CDR3 is TGTGCCAGCAGCGTAGGACTATCGGCTGACGAGCAGTACTTC.

This rearrangement joins TRBV10-3 to TRBJ2-1; 9 bases align to TRBD2. Per germline, CDR1 ENHRY and CDR2 SYGVKD. The V segment lost 4 bases and the J segment 3 bases; nucleotides outside the gene matches: 7. This CDR3 contains 16 residues. The DNA of the CDR3 is TGTGCCATCAGTGGGGCGGGAGGGCCCCTCTACAATGAGCAGTTCTTC. Translating gives CAISGAGGPLYNEQFF.

The J gene is TRBJ2-1, the V gene TRBV5-1; 11 bases match TRBD2. The CDR3 has 18 residues. Germline V gene data show CDR1 as SGHRS and CDR2 as YFSETQ. J gave up 5 bases and V 1 base, and 11 bases lay outside the gene matches. CDR3 bases: TGCGCCAGCAGCTTGAGTCTAGCGGGAGGTGGGCTGGACAATGAGCAGTTCTTC. Translation gives CASSLSLAGGGLDNEQFF.